Sequencing of this TCR beta chain was carried out in a study of shared clonotypes between healthy human individuals (dated by TCRdb to 2018 to 2020). About the investigation overall: Two women and a few men aged 18 to 49 years were included in the cohort. Leukapheresis yielded between about 0.94 and 9 billion PBMCs per donor. Blood TCR repertoires of five healthy adults were deeply sequenced to estimate repertoire size and the extent of clonotype sharing between individuals. For each donor, three plates each were used for CD4 naive and CD4 memory, two plates were used for CD8 naive, and one plate was used for CD8 memory. To increase sequencing depth and limit assay-specific biases, TCR repertoire library preparation and sequencing were carried out by different laboratories using diverse techniques.

For this clone: Its antigen target is currently unknown. Base qualities were left out, and no much larger clone turns up one base away. The sample carries other DNA sequences with the same CDR3.

Using the deep immunoSEQ assay, TCR CDR3 regions were amplified from genomic DNA by multiplex PCR. Extracted genomic DNA from each cell subset was distributed evenly across all wells of several immunoSEQ 96-well plates, and each plate was treated as a replicate. For sorted subsets, approximately 210 ng of genomic DNA, equivalent to roughly 33,000 T cell genomes, went into each replicate PCR. Purified libraries were measured with a Qubit 3.0 fluorometer, size-checked on a Bioanalyzer 2100, and measured again with the KAPA Library Quantification kit. Every immunoSEQ 96-well plate was sequenced on a dedicated single-read 150-cycle Illumina NextSeq 550 flow cell. In the authors' own workflow: Because the immunoSEQ output held only junctional sequences and lacked quality scores, the filtering could not match the filtering applied to full-length reads. Sequences were annotated with PyIR, a Python wrapper for IgBLAST v1.9, using IMGT germline references to assign V/J genes and CDR3. Reads with weak V/J assignments (E-value above 1e-6), missing CDR3, stop codons, out-of-frame junctions, or ambiguous translated residues were removed. V3J clonotypes were defined as sequences sharing the same inferred V gene, J gene, and CDR3 amino acid sequence. Percentage overlap between repertoires was calculated by dividing the number of shared unique clonotypes by the size of the smaller repertoire. Repertoire richness was assessed with RTK rarefaction, the Chao1 estimator, and Recon v2.1 estimates of unobserved clonotypes. Generation probabilities were computed with OLGA for all TCRbeta clonotypes obtained by the gDNA method from a handful of donors. What TCRdb holds here is the immuneACCESS table cut down to in-frame rearrangements. Part of the clones is not present; checked against another copy, under half of the missing clones reflect an unresolved V gene, and the others are unexplained. D and trimming were read from the DNA, whereas the V and J calls and clone size are those reported in that table. This sample lists approximately 2.3 million clones; more than 85% were detected once. Of the sample, under 0.45% is held by the ten largest clones.

Healthy HIV-negative adults with no recently reported acute infections or vaccinations were included as donors. All donors were Caucasian adults living in Nashville, Tennessee, USA. Magnetic negative selection was used to enrich CD4+ T cells, after which naive cells were positively selected on CD45RA and the negative fraction became the memory subset. Blood was obtained by leukapheresis, after which PBMCs were separated by Ficoll-Histopaque density gradient centrifugation and cryopreserved in liquid nitrogen vapor phase. Analytical flow cytometry was used to check the purity and quantity of every magnetically sorted T cell population. Genomic DNA was isolated from every sorted fraction and measured by UV absorbance on a Nanodrop 2000c. The paper's findings and limits, for the study overall: Pairwise subsampling led to the expectation that sequencing depth would affect the degree of clonotype sharing among donors. When four donors were compared, the shared fraction of clonotypes was about 5.4% for naive CD4, around 3.6% for naive CD8, 2.3% for memory CD4, and about 0.36% for memory CD8. Compared with non-shared clonotypes, clonotypes shared by all four sorted-subset donors had higher generation probabilities. The genetic and exposure-history diversity represented was limited by the small number of donors. Even with the large sequencing depth, rarefaction of the sorted-subset datasets indicated that sequencing was incomplete. Sampling was restricted to blood, and TCR repertoires in tissues likely differ from the TCR repertoires found in blood. Naive subsets generally had larger estimated clonotype richness than memory subsets.

The TCR sequence derives from a man younger than 35 in good health. Some clones in this sample may be carry-over from other donors' samples. Source material: naive CD4+ T cells from PBMCs. The label giving this sample's cell subset or site can be read as: CD45RA+ positively selected.

The nucleotide sequence is given as TGCAGTGCCTCGGGGTTACTCGGAGCTTTCTTT. Translated, this gives CSASGLLGAFF. The chain links TRBV20-1 with TRBJ1-1; the D gene assignment is ambiguous. Taken from the germline V gene (reference sequence), the CDR1 and CDR2 loops are DFQATT and SNEGSKA. The CDR3 covers 11 residues, taking in both the cysteine and the phenylalanine. Just CDR3 DNA is preserved here, 33 bases in frame from base 1. V gives up 6 bases and J gives up 10 bases, and the segment between their germline ends measures 15 bases.